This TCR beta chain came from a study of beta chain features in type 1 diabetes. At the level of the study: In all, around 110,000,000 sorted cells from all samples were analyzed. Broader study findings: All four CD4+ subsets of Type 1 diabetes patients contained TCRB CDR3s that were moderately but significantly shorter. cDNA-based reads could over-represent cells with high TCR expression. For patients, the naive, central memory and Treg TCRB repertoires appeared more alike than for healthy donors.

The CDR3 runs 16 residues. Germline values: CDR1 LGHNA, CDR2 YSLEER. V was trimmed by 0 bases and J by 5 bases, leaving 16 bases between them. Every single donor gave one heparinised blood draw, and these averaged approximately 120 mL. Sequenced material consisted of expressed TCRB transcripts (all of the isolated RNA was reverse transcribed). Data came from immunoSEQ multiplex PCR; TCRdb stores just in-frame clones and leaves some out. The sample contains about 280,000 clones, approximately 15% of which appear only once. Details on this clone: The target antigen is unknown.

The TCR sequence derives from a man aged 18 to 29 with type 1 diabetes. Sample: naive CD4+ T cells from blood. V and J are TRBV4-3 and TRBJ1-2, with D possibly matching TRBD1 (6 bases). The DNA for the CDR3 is TGCGCCAGCAGCCAAGAGGGACACGCGACCACATATGGCTACACCTTC. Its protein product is CASSQEGHATTYGYTF.